This record concerns one T cell receptor beta chain sequence. This record belongs to a study of low-dose radiotherapy and immunotherapy resistance in tumors. Study-level background: A dose of 1 Gy per fraction every two weeks went to Cohort 2, totaling 13 Gy over 26 weeks. The authors gave intravenous cyclophosphamide 200 mg/m2 every two weeks, one day before radiation and immunotherapy.

V was shortened by 3 bases and J by 5 bases, with 9 bases between the two germline ends. Germline V gives CDR1 SGHTS, CDR2 YDEGEE. The CDR3 covers 14 residues. Alpha and beta chains were covered, as first-strand cDNA relied on TRAV- and TRBV-specific primers. Over approximately 20 PCR cycles, TCRs were amplified from a constant-region primer and V-primer adapter. In vitro transcription amplified isolated mRNA. TCRdb reprocessed the reads via MiXCR and lists one record per CDR3 protein. The sample includes around 64,000 distinct CDR3 sequences, 26% of them seen just once. Time point described: before trial treatment.

This specimen consisted of PBMCs, obtained before treatment. The rearrangement joins TRBV5-8 to TRBJ1-6; possible D gene TRBD1, 6 bases. This sequence originates from a male donor with rectosigmoid adenocarcinoma. The CDR3 nucleotides read TGTGCCAGCAGCTCAGGGGTAGATAATTCACCCCTCCACTTT. It specifies CASSSGVDNSPLHF.